The 2 T cell receptor beta chains below all came from one sample that was sequenced in a study of blood T cell repertoires in COVID-19. Clones were sequenced by immunoSEQ multiplex PCR, and TCRdb holds only the in-frame ones, with some missing. The sample includes approximately 31,000 clones, 80% to 95% of them seen just once. Sequences were obtained from peripheral blood. The receptors shown here come from a man in his 60s with acute or convalescent COVID-19.

The chain uses TRBV5-1 and TRBJ2-2, with D possibly TRBD2 on 7 matching bases. Trimming removed 0 bases at V and 3 bases at J, with 15 bases between. Germline CDR1 is SGHRS and CDR2 is YFSETQ. The CDR3 has 17 residues. This CDR3 reads CASSLVIGGADTGELFF. CDR3 nucleotides: TGCGCCAGCAGCTTGGTGATTGGGGGGGCGGACACCGGGGAGCTGTTTTTT.

This rearrangement joins TRBV19 to TRBJ2-3; 10 bases agree with TRBD2. Looked up from germline, CDR1 is LNHDA and CDR2 is SQIVND (reference sequence). This CDR3 comprises 16 residues. V lost 7 bases and J lost 1; bases outside the gene matches: 8. CDR3 coding DNA: TGTGCCAGTACTCCAACCGGGACTAGCGGCACAGATACGCAGTATTTT. It encodes CASTPTGTSGTDTQYF.